This T cell receptor beta chain was captured in a study of cytomegalovirus exposure and HLA in healthy donors. Across the study: Earlier results showed approximately 120 million unique TCR beta sequences derived from approximately 170 million T cells. Study findings and constraints: More than 15,000 TCR beta sequences were associated with HLA alleles at 0.05 false discovery rate in a later analysis. A later analysis showed TCR association rates differing by HLA locus, peaking at DRB1 and lowest at HLA-C.

Turning to this clone: Its antigen is unknown.

A multiplex PCR was run with 60 Vbeta primers and 13 Jbeta primers. TCRdb keeps only in-frame clones here, not all; method: immunoSEQ multiplex PCR. The data contain roughly 73,000 clones, roughly 70% of them seen just once; the ten biggest clones take up around 12%. The CDR3 length is 15 residues. From germline, CDR1 is LNHDA and CDR2 SQIVND (reference sequence). Trimming pared 5 bases from V and 2 bases from J, leaving 14 bases between. The V gene is TRBV19, the J gene TRBJ2-3, with D maybe TRBD2 (7 bases). The sample consisted of PBMCs. The sequence was obtained from a man between 65 and 79 years old in good health and CMV-seronegative. CDR3: CASSQRGGATDTQYF. The CDR3 region has the DNA TGTGCCAGTAGTCAAAGAGGGGGGGCCACAGATACGCAGTATTTT. Drawing the rest from reference TRBV19 and TRBJ2-3, the complete variable domain is DGGITQSPKYLFRKEGQNVTLSCEQNLNHDAMYWYRQDPGQGLRLIYYSQIVNDFQKGDIAEGYSVSREKKESFPLTVTSAQKNPTAFYLCASSQRGGATDTQYFGPGTRLTVL.